These 22 T cell receptor beta chains came from one sample sequenced in a study of metastatic and nonmetastatic thyroid tumors. No treatment had been given to any patient before thyroid surgery. TCRdb redid the clone calls on the PCR reads using MiXCR. The repertoire holds roughly 81,000 clones, with around 7.8% as singletons. Input material: blood. The receptors stem from a female donor with papillary thyroid cancer or a benign thyroid nodule (not recorded which). Some clones in this sample may be carry-over from other donors' samples.

This clone was observed a few times. At one end the junction does not follow the germline gene, possibly because of a read error. This rearrangement joins TRBV28 to TRBJ1-5, with no clear D. Germline V gene sequence: CDR1 MDHEN, CDR2 SYDVKM. This CDR3 has 13 residues. The CDR3 spells CASSLKPNQHQHF. The CDR3 DNA follows: TGTGCCAGCAGTTTAAAGCCTAATCAGCACCAGCATTTT.

This clone was recorded many times. Other nucleotide sequences from this sample produce the same CDR3. The V gene is TRBV27, the J gene TRBJ1-2, with 9 bases identical to TRBD1. CDR1 and CDR2 from the germline V gene are MNHEY and SMNVEV (reference sequence). The CDR3 contains 15 residues. V gave up 5 bases and J gave up 5 bases; unmatched junction bases: 9. CDR3 sequence (DNA): TGTGCCAGCAGTCTGCGTGGGACAGGGCCTTATGGCTACACCTTC. It yields the protein CASSLRGTGPYGYTF.

Many counts were recorded for this clone. The chain joins TRBV10-1 to TRBJ2-3, with no clear D. V lost 3 bases and J 6 bases, leaving 13 bases between the germline ends. The CDR3 covers 14 residues. The germline CDR1 and CDR2 sequences are WNHNN and SYGVQD (reference sequence). In nucleotides, the CDR3 is TGCGCCAGCAGTGAAAGGGCCTGGGCGGATACGCAGTATTTT. Protein: CASSERAWADTQYF.

Ten or more counts support this clone. Distinct nucleotide sequences in the sample also encode this CDR3. The chain employs TRBV7-2 and TRBJ2-5; 10 bases map to TRBD2. J was trimmed by 4 bases and V by 5 bases; bases with no gene match: 1. The CDR3 is made up of 13 amino acids. Germline V lookup: CDR1 SGHTA, CDR2 FQGNSA. The CDR3 DNA sequence: TGTGCCAGCAGCCGGACTAGCGGAGAGACCCAGTACTTC. Its protein is CASSRTSGETQYF.

The chain uses TRBV13 and TRBJ1-4; 10 nucleotides agree with TRBD1. The germline V gene has CDR1 PRHDT and CDR2 FYEKMQ (reference sequence). J lost 3 bases, V lost 5 bases, and 9 bases had no gene match. CDR3 length: 17 amino acids. CDR3 coding DNA: TGTGCCAGCAGCCCCCGACAGGGGGCAGTGTCTAATGAAAAACTGTTTTTT. It is translated as CASSPRQGAVSNEKLFF. Using reference TRBV13 and TRBJ1-4 for the parts outside the CDR3, the full variable domain is AAGVIQSPRHLIKEKRETATLKCYPIPRHDTVYWYQQGPGQDPQFLISFYEKMQSDKGSIPDRFSAQQFSDYHSELNMSSLELGDSALYFCASSPRQGAVSNEKLFFGSGTQLSVL.

This clone was counted at least ten times. The V call is TRBV20-1, the J call TRBJ1-5, with a possible D match to TRBD1 (6 bases). The CDR3 totals 14 residues. Germline lookup yields CDR1 DFQATT and CDR2 SNEGSKA (reference sequence). V dropped 1 base and J dropped 5 bases, with 12 bases sitting between them. CDR3 DNA: TGCAGTGCTAGAGGGGGGGGGGCTCATCAGCCCCAGCATTTT. Translated: CSARGGGAHQPQHF.

This clone was counted at least ten times. The chain couples TRBV6-1 to TRBJ2-1, with 12 bases fitting TRBD2. V lost 4 bases, J lost 6 bases, and 4 bases stayed unmatched. The CDR3 sequence is 15 residues long. Germline CDR1 is MNHNS and CDR2 is SASEGT. CDR3 nucleotides: TGTGCCAGCAGTGGACTAGCGGGAGTTGTCAATGAGCAGTTCTTC. This gives the protein CASSGLAGVVNEQFF.

The V call is TRBV3-1, the J call TRBJ1-5; the D gene is possibly TRBD1 (5 bases). Trimming stripped 6 bases from V and 2 bases from J, with 17 bases between. The CDR3 has 16 amino acids. The germline V gene has CDR1 LGHDT and CDR2 YNNKEL (reference sequence). CDR3 residues: CASSPRGDMGNQPQHF. The CDR3 DNA reads as TGTGCCAGCAGTCCCCGGGGGGATATGGGCAATCAGCCCCAGCATTTT. Full variable domain (outside the CDR3, taken from reference TRBV3-1 and TRBJ1-5): DTAVSQTPKYLVTQMGNDKSIKCEQNLGHDTMYWYKQDSKKFLKIMFSYNNKELIINETVPNRFSPKSPDKAHLNLHINSLELGDSAVYFCASSPRGDMGNQPQHFGDGTRLSIL.

This clone came up many times. This CDR3 reads CATSDSPKGSYNEQFF. The DNA of the CDR3 is TGTGCCACCAGTGATTCCCCCAAGGGCTCCTACAATGAGCAGTTCTTC. The genes are TRBV24-1 and TRBJ2-1, with unresolved D. Germline-derived CDR1 and CDR2 are KGHDR and SFDVKD. The ends were cut back, 2 bases at V and 0 bases at J, with 10 bases in the middle. This CDR3 is 16 amino acids long.

This clone came up many times. The rearrangement links TRBV11-2 to TRBJ2-5; D ambiguous. CDR3 length: 17 amino acids. The germline gives CDR1 SGHAT, CDR2 FQNNGV. Trimming took 5 bases from V and 2 from J, leaving 21 bases between them. DNA of the CDR3: TGTGCCAGCAGCCGCCGGGCCAATCCCTCCCCGCAAGAGACCCAGTACTTC. Translating gives CASSRRANPSPQETQYF.

In its sample, this clone was seen many times. This chain joins TRBV10-3 and TRBJ2-5, with a weak D call TRBD2 (7 bases). V lost 5 bases, J lost 1 base, and 14 bases lay in between. Germline CDR1 ENHRY, CDR2 SYGVKD. The CDR3 consists of 15 residues. CDR3 DNA: TGTGCCATCAGTCCCTCGGGGGGCTTCCAAGAGACCCAGTACTTC. This codes for CAISPSGGFQETQYF.

This clone has at least ten counts. The chain links TRBV6-1 to TRBJ1-6; 7 bases fit TRBD1. The CDR3 loop spans 15 amino acids. From germline, CDR1 is MNHNS and CDR2 SASEGT. After removal of 8 bases from V and 10 bases from J, the junction contained 14 bases not matched to a gene. The CDR3 region is CASSGGRGRQSPLHF. In nucleotides, the CDR3 is TGTGCCAGCTCCGGGGGGAGGGGGCGGCAATCACCCCTCCACTTT.

The chain joins TRBV7-2 to TRBJ1-5, with 7 bases lining up with TRBD1. Losses at the gene ends were 5 bases for V and 5 bases for J; bases not matched to a gene: 3. The CDR3 runs 13 residues. Germline CDR1 is SGHTA and CDR2 is FQGNSA. The CDR3, as DNA: TGTGCCAGCAGCCGACAGGGAGATCAGCCCCAGCATTTT. It codes for CASSRQGDQPQHF.

There are many counts of this clone. This sample includes further DNA sequences coding for the same CDR3. This rearrangement joins TRBV7-9 to TRBJ1-1, with D unresolved. V lost 5 bases and J 8 bases, leaving 9 bases between the germline ends. The CDR3 spans 11 residues. Germline loops: CDR1 SEHNR, CDR2 FQNEAQ (reference sequence). The CDR3 region has the DNA TGTGCCAGCAGCGGGTCTGCAGAAGCTTTCTTT. Its translation: CASSGSAEAFF.

There are a few counts of this clone. With a much larger clone just one base away, this may be a read error. J is TRBJ1-5 and V is TRBV10-3; 7 nucleotides line up with TRBD1. The V gene's germline CDR1 is ENHRY and CDR2 SYGVKD. The CDR3 loop spans 15 amino acids. Germline trimming cut 6 bases from V and 5 bases from J; bases unmatched to any gene: 10. The CDR3 nucleotides are TGTGCCATCAGGGACACAGGGGAGAGTGATCAGCCCCAGCATTTT. Amino acid sequence: CAIRDTGESDQPQHF.

Turning to this clone: The junction departs from germline at one end; a sequencing error may be responsible. The V gene is TRBV18, the J gene TRBJ2-7, with D perhaps given as TRBD1 or TRBD2 (5 bases each). This CDR3 has 15 residues. Per germline, CDR1 KGHSH and CDR2 LQKENI. CDR3 DNA sequence: TGTGCCAGATCACTGCGACGAGGGGTCTCATACGAGCAGTACTTC. Its protein is CARSLRRGVSYEQYF.

This clone was seen many times. J is TRBJ1-5 and V is TRBV6-1; D uncertain. The germline V gene encodes CDR1 MNHNS and CDR2 SASEGT. The CDR3 is made up of 13 amino acids. With 5 bases removed from V and 4 bases from J, the gap between germline ends came to 9 bases. The CDR3, as DNA: TGTGCCAGCAGTTCGTCGGAAAATCAGCCCCAGCATTTT. Protein product: CASSSSENQPQHF.

This clone was detected many times. The rearrangement joins TRBV5-1 to TRBJ1-2; no definite D call. This CDR3 is built from 14 residues. V dropped 1 base and J dropped 2 bases, with 9 bases sitting between them. Germline CDR1 is SGHRS and CDR2 is YFSETQ. For the CDR3, the DNA is TGCGCCAGCAGCTTGTCGACGGTGAACTATGGCTACACCTTC. Amino acids: CASSLSTVNYGYTF.

V is TRBV5-4 and J is TRBJ1-2; D is unclear. Trimming cost V 3 bases and J 0 bases, with 9 bases left between them. The CDR3 extends over 14 amino acids. Germline V gives CDR1 SGHNT, CDR2 YYREEE (reference sequence). This CDR3 is CASSSGNANYGYTF. The CDR3 DNA follows: TGTGCCAGCAGCTCGGGCAATGCTAACTATGGCTACACCTTC.

This clone was seen ten or more times. The V and J genes are TRBV11-2 and TRBJ1-1, with D perhaps TRBD1 (5 bases). The CDR3 is 14 residues long. V was trimmed by 5 bases and J by 0 bases, leaving 10 bases between them. CDR1 is SGHAT, CDR2 FQNNGV, per germline. The CDR3 nucleotides read TGTGCCAGCAGCGCCGGGGCCTTGAACACTGAAGCTTTCTTT. This sequence encodes CASSAGALNTEAFF.

This clone was observed many times. The V and J genes are TRBV3-1 and TRBJ1-3, with 7 bases fitting TRBD1. Trimming at V came to 6 bases and at J to 4 bases, leaving 6 bases not matched to a gene. The CDR3 consists of 14 residues. Per the germline V gene, CDR1 is LGHDT and CDR2 is YNNKEL (reference sequence). CDR3 protein: CASSPTGTGNTIYF. The CDR3 DNA reads TGTGCCAGCAGTCCGACAGGGACAGGAAACACCATATATTTT.

This clone was seen ten or more times. The chain uses TRBV30 and TRBJ2-2, with 7 bases aligning to TRBD2. The CDR3 has 13 amino acids. CDR1 and CDR2 (germline): GTSNPN, SVGIG (reference sequence). J gave up 5 bases and V 8 bases, and 8 bases lay outside the gene matches. The CDR3 region is CAVGGGKTGELFF. DNA of the CDR3: TGTGCCGTAGGCGGGGGAAAAACCGGGGAGCTGTTTTTT.